The 15 T cell receptor beta chains below were found in one sample sequenced in a study of blood T cell repertoires in COVID-19. TCRdb's table, derived via immunoSEQ multiplex PCR, lists solely in-frame clones and lacks some. The repertoire consists of roughly 120,000 clones, with over 70% occurring once and the leading ten covering roughly 0.89%. Sequencing was carried out using peripheral blood. The source is a woman aged 70-85 years with acute or convalescent COVID-19.

The V call is TRBV3-1 (or the pseudogene TRBV3-2), the J call TRBJ2-4; TRBD1 aligns across 9 bases. V shed 3 bases and J 9 bases; nucleotides not matched to a gene: 3. Germline loops: CDR1 LGHDT, CDR2 YNNKEL (reference sequence). The CDR3 sequence is 13 residues long. The CDR3 loop is CASSQRDRAIQYF. The CDR3, as DNA: TGTGCCAGCAGCCAGAGGGACAGGGCCATTCAGTACTTC.

This clone came up a few times. This chain uses TRBV15 with TRBJ1-2; D is possibly TRBD1 (6 bases). CDR1 and CDR2 (germline): LNHNV, YYDKDF (reference sequence). The CDR3 contains 15 residues. Trimming removed 4 bases from V and 2 bases from J, with 14 bases in between. The CDR3 DNA sequence: TGTGCCACCAGCACAGACCCCGGACAGAACTATGGCTACACCTTC. Translated: CATSTDPGQNYGYTF. Together with reference TRBV15 and TRBJ1-2, the CDR3 gives the full variable domain: DAMVIQNPRYQVTQFGKPVTLSCSQTLNHNVMYWYQQKSSQAPKLLFHYYDKDFNNEADTPDNFQSRRPNTSFCFLDIRSPGLGDTAMYLCATSTDPGQNYGYTFGSGTRLTVV.

The chain links TRBV13 to TRBJ2-3, with D maybe TRBD2 (5 bases). The CDR3 is made up of 17 amino acids. Germline values: CDR1 PRHDT, CDR2 FYEKMQ (reference sequence). V dropped 5 bases and J dropped 6 bases, with 24 bases sitting between them. Here the CDR3 DNA reads TGTGCCAGCAGCCCGGGTGGAGCGGCTACCCCCCCGGATACGCAGTATTTT. The encoded protein is CASSPGGAATPPDTQYF.

The chain employs TRBV5-6 and TRBJ1-1; no firm D call. Per the germline V gene, CDR1 is SGHDT and CDR2 is YYEEEE. The CDR3 spans 13 residues. V was clipped by 0 bases and J by 5 bases, with 8 bases between them. The CDR3 bases are TGTGCCAGCAGCTTGGGCGGCGCAACTGAAGCTTTCTTT. The encoded protein is CASSLGGATEAFF.

The chain is built from TRBV4-2 and TRBJ2-1; D is perhaps TRBD2 (5 bases). This CDR3 contains 12 residues. Trimming took off 2 bases at V and 10 bases at J, with 9 bases between the two ends. In germline, CDR1 is LGHNA, CDR2 YNFKEQ. CDR3 bases: TGTGCCAGCAGCCAACCAACGGGGGAGCAGTTCTTC. This gives the protein CASSQPTGEQFF.

The chain joins TRBV6-5 to TRBJ1-5; D possibly corresponds to TRBD1 (6 bases). The germline V gene encodes CDR1 MNHEY and CDR2 SVGAGI. The CDR3 extends over 13 amino acids. V was pared by 10 bases and J by 5 bases, with 15 bases between. DNA for the CDR3: TGTGCCATCGGGACAAACGAGGATCAGCCCCAGCATTTT. This codes for CAIGTNEDQPQHF.

V is TRBV25-1 and J is TRBJ1-4; the match to TRBD1 covers 11 bases. The CDR3 runs 15 residues. Losses at the gene ends were 4 bases for V and 8 bases for J; bases not matched to a gene: 6. From germline, CDR1 is MGHDK and CDR2 SYGVNS. The CDR3, as DNA: TGTGCCAGCAGTGCAGGGGACAGGGGGTGGGAAAAACTGTTTTTT. It is translated as CASSAGDRGWEKLFF.

The chain uses TRBV19 and TRBJ1-1; D is unclear. V was cut by 1 base and J by 8 bases, with 11 bases left in between. Germline CDR1 LNHDA, CDR2 SQIVND (reference sequence). The CDR3 consists of 13 residues. The CDR3 here is CASSIAVAGEAFF. The CDR3, as DNA: TGTGCCAGTAGTATAGCAGTGGCGGGGGAAGCTTTCTTT.

The J gene is TRBJ2-7, the V gene TRBV6-5; a weak D match, TRBD1 (6 bases). This CDR3 is 12 amino acids long. Germline values: CDR1 MNHEY, CDR2 SVGAGI. The V and J ends lost 4 bases and 6 bases respectively, with 10 bases between them. CDR3 sequence (DNA): TGTGCCAGCAGTTCAGTAGGGGGCGAGCAGTACTTC. Amino acid sequence: CASSSVGGEQYF.

Points on this clone: Distinct nucleotide sequences in the sample also encode this CDR3. The genes are TRBV9 and TRBJ1-1, with D uncertain. The V end was cut by 0 bases, the J end by 0 bases, with 9 bases between. The CDR3 consists of 15 residues. Germline CDR1 SGDLS, CDR2 YYNGEE. The CDR3 loop is CASSVVAGMNTEAFF. The CDR3 region has the DNA TGTGCCAGCAGCGTAGTGGCAGGTATGAACACTGAAGCTTTCTTT.

V usage is TRBV7-7 and J usage is TRBJ1-2; 7 positions agree with TRBD1. V shed 0 bases, J shed 4 bases, and the junction held 8 bases outside the gene matches. Germline assignment: CDR1 SSHAT and CDR2 FNYEAQ (reference sequence). The CDR3 is 16 residues long. The CDR3 sequence is CASSLAFGQVSYGYTF. The CDR3 bases are TGTGCCAGCAGCTTAGCCTTTGGACAGGTTTCCTATGGCTACACCTTC.

In DNA form, the CDR3 reads TGTGCCAGCACCGAGACAGGGGTCTATAATTCACCCCTCCACTTT. Protein sequence: CASTETGVYNSPLHF. V and J are TRBV6-5 and TRBJ1-6; 8 bases map to TRBD1. Trimming at V came to 7 bases and at J to 3 bases, leaving 5 bases not matched to a gene. The germline V gene has CDR1 MNHEY and CDR2 SVGAGI. This CDR3 region has 15 residues.

The V call is TRBV19, the J call TRBJ2-1; 10 bases match TRBD1. Germline loops: CDR1 LNHDA, CDR2 SQIVND (reference sequence). CDR3 length equals 16 residues. The junction had 7 bases not matched to a gene; V was cut back by 4 bases and J by 4 bases. The DNA for the CDR3 is TGTGCCAGTAGTAGGACCGGGACAGGGGTATACAATGAGCAGTTCTTC. Its translation is CASSRTGTGVYNEQFF. The variable domain in full, with the rest retrieved from reference TRBV19 and TRBJ2-1, is DGGITQSPKYLFRKEGQNVTLSCEQNLNHDAMYWYRQDPGQGLRLIYYSQIVNDFQKGDIAEGYSVSREKKESFPLTVTSAQKNPTAFYLCASSRTGTGVYNEQFFGPGTRLTVL.

The rearrangement links TRBV7-9 to TRBJ2-2; D not resolved. The CDR3 sequence is 14 residues long. The V and J ends lost 1 base and 7 bases respectively, with 10 bases between them. Germline CDR1 SEHNR, CDR2 FQNEAQ (reference sequence). The CDR3 bases are TGTGCCAGCAGCTTAGAGGTCGGGTACGGGGAGCTGTTTTTT. Protein product: CASSLEVGYGELFF.

The chain has TRBV19 and TRBJ2-5; TRBD1 aligns across 11 bases. Germline V gene data show CDR1 as LNHDA and CDR2 as SQIVND (reference sequence). J was trimmed by 2 bases and V by 5 bases; bases with no gene match: 7. The CDR3 consists of 16 residues. CDR3 coding DNA: TGTGCCAGTAGTCCTTGGACAGGGGGCGGACAAGAGACCCAGTACTTC. Amino acids: CASSPWTGGGQETQYF. Full variable domain (rest looked up from reference TRBV19 and TRBJ2-5): DGGITQSPKYLFRKEGQNVTLSCEQNLNHDAMYWYRQDPGQGLRLIYYSQIVNDFQKGDIAEGYSVSREKKESFPLTVTSAQKNPTAFYLCASSPWTGGGQETQYFGPGTRLLVL.